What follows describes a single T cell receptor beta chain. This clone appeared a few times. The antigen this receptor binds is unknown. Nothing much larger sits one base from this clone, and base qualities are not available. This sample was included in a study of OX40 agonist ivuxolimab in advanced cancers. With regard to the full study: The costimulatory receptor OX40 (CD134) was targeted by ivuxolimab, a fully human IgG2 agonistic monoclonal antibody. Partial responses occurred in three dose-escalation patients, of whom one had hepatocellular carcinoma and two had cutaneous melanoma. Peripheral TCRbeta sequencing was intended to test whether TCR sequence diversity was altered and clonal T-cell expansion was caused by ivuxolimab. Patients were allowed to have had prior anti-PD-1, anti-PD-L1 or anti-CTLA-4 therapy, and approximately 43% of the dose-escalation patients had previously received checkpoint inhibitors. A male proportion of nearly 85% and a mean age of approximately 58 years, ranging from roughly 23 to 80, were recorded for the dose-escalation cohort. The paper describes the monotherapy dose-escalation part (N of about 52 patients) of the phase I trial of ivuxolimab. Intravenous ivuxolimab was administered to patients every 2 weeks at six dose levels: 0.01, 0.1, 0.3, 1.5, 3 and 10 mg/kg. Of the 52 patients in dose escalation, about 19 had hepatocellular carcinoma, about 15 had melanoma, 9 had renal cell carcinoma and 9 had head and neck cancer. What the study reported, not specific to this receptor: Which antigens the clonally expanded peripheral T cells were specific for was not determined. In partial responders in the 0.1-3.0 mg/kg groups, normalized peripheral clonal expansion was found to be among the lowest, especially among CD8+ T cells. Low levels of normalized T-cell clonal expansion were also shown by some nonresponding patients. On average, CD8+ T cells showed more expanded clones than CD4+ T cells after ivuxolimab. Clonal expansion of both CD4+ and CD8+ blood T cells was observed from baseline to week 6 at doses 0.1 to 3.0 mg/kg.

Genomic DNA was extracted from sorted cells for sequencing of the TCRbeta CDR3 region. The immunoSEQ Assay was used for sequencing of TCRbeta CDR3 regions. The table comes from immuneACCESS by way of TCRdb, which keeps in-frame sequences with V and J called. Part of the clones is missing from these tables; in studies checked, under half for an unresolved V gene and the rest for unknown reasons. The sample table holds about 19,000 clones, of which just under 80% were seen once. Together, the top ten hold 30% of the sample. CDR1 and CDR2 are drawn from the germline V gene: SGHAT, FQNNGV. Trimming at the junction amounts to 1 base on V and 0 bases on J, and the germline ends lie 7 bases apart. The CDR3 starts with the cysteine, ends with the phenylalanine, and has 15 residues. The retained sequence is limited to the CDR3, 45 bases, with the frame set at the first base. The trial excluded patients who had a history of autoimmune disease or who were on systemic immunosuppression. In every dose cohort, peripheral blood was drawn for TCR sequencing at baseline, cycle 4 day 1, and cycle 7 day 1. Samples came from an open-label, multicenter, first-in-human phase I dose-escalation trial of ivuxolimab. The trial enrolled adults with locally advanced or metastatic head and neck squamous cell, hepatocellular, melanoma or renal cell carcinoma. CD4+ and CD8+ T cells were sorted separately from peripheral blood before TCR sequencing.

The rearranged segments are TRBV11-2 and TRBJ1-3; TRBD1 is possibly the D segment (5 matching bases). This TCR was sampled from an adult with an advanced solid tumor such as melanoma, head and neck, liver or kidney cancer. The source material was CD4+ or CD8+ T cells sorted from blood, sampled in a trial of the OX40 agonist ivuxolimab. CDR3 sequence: CASSLVQGSGNTIYF. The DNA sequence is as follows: TGTGCCAGCAGCTTAGTCCAGGGCTCTGGAAACACCATATATTTT.